Presented here are 22 T cell receptor beta chains from one specimen sequenced in a study of metastatic and nonmetastatic thyroid tumors. TCRdb re-called the PCR reads with MiXCR. The sample lists approximately 42,000 clones, approximately 24% occurring once. The entire patient cohort was treatment-naive prior to thyroid surgery. Sequenced sample: tumor tissue. The receptors here all came from a female donor with papillary thyroid cancer or a benign thyroid nodule (not recorded which). Some clones in this sample may be carry-over from other donors' samples.

The rearrangement links TRBV7-2 to TRBJ2-5; D tentatively fits TRBD1 or TRBD2 (6 bases each). V lost 4 bases and J 4 bases, leaving 13 bases between the germline ends. Per germline, CDR1 SGHTA and CDR2 FQGNSA. The CDR3 sequence is 14 residues long. The CDR3 loop reads CASSSSGARETQYF. The CDR3 DNA reads TGTGCCAGCAGCTCCTCGGGGGCGCGAGAGACCCAGTACTTC.

This clone was counted only a few times. The rearrangement uses TRBV6-1 and TRBJ2-7; D possibly corresponds to TRBD1 (5 bases). Trimming took 8 bases from V and 2 from J, leaving 13 bases between them. Germline CDR1 reads MNHNS; CDR2 reads SASEGT. The CDR3 sequence is 13 residues long. The CDR3 loop reads CASASTETYEQYF. Written as DNA, the CDR3 is TGTGCCAGCGCTTCGACAGAAACCTACGAGCAGTACTTC.

This chain links TRBV28 with TRBJ2-2; no clear D gene. The CDR3 length is 15 residues. The V gene's germline CDR1 is MDHEN and CDR2 SYDVKM. Trimming stripped 3 bases from V and 3 bases from J, with 11 bases between. The CDR3 bases are TGTGCCAGCAGTTTGGCAAGCCTGGACACCGGGGAGCTGTTTTTT. It is translated as CASSLASLDTGELFF. Based on the CDR3 plus reference TRBV28 and TRBJ2-2, the full variable domain is DVKVTQSSRYLVKRTGEKVFLECVQDMDHENMFWYRQDPGLGLRLIYFSYDVKMKEKGDIPEGYSVSREKKERFSLILESASTNQTSMYLCASSLASLDTGELFFGEGSRLTVL.

This clone was found a few times. The rearrangement uses TRBV28 and TRBJ1-4; D remains ambiguous. The length of the CDR3 is 18 residues. Germline lookup yields CDR1 MDHEN and CDR2 SYDVKM. V was pared by 4 bases and J by 7 bases, with 25 bases between. CDR3 residues: CASSSIDVGGPNSEKLFF. The CDR3 DNA sequence: TGTGCCAGCAGTTCCATCGACGTGGGAGGGCCAAATAGTGAAAAACTGTTTTTT.

This clone has ten or more counts. A clone one base away is much larger, so this may be a read error. This chain joins TRBV15 and TRBJ2-5; 15 bases map to TRBD2. This CDR3 is 16 amino acids long. Germline lookup yields CDR1 LNHNV and CDR2 YYDKDF (reference sequence). The CDR3 loop reads CAASKGLAGGGETQYF. In nucleotides, the CDR3 is TGTGCCGCCAGCAAGGGACTAGCGGGGGGAGGAGAGACCCAGTACTTC.

This clone was observed a handful of times. At one of its ends the junction is not consistent with the germline gene, which may arise from a read error. J is TRBJ1-2 and V is TRBV27, with 12 bases aligning to TRBD1. CDR3 length equals 18 residues. Germline V gene data show CDR1 as MNHEY and CDR2 as SMNVEV (reference sequence). The CDR3 sequence is CDSKDIRDRGLRGDDYTF. CDR3 nucleotide sequence: TGTGACAGCAAAGATATTCGGGACAGGGGGCTTCGGGGTGATGACTACACCTTC.

By share, this clone counts as medium-sized. V usage is TRBV30 and J usage is TRBJ2-4; D remains unclear. The V end was cut by 2 bases, the J end by 3 bases, with 14 bases between. This CDR3 is 15 amino acids long. Germline V gives CDR1 GTSNPN, CDR2 SVGIG (reference sequence). This CDR3 reads CAWSHGWDSKNIQYF. CDR3 nucleotide sequence: TGTGCCTGGAGTCATGGGTGGGATAGCAAAAACATTCAGTACTTC.

The chain couples TRBV5-6 to TRBJ2-1, with 9 positions matching TRBD2. After removal of 0 bases from V and 9 bases from J, the junction contained 7 bases not matched to a gene. Germline V gene lookup returns CDR1 SGHDT and CDR2 YYEEEE. The CDR3 runs to 15 residues. This chain's CDR3 is CASSLGSSGILEQFF. CDR3 nucleotide sequence: TGTGCCAGCAGCTTGGGTTCTAGCGGGATACTTGAGCAGTTCTTC.

This clone is judged medium-sized. The chain is built from TRBV24-1 and TRBJ1-2; the D gene is possibly TRBD1 (5 bases). Per the germline V gene, CDR1 is KGHDR and CDR2 is SFDVKD. The germline V and J ends were trimmed by 4 bases and 8 bases, with 16 bases remaining between them. The CDR3 is made up of 14 amino acids. For the CDR3, the DNA is TGTGCCACCAGTGACCCCGGGGGGATTGGAGGCTACACCTTC. Residues: CATSDPGGIGGYTF.

This clone has at least ten counts. V and J are TRBV18 and TRBJ1-1, with unresolved D. The CDR3 is made up of 14 amino acids. Germline assignment: CDR1 KGHSH and CDR2 LQKENI. V lost 3 bases, J lost 0 bases, and 8 bases lay in between. CDR3 nucleotide sequence: TGTGCCAGCTCACCCGAGGGAATGAACACTGAAGCTTTCTTT. Translating gives CASSPEGMNTEAFF.

A few counts support this clone. Other DNA sequences in this sample translate to the same CDR3. As DNA, the CDR3 is TGTGCCACCAGTGATTTGTCGGGGCCCCTCCACTTT. As protein: CATSDLSGPLHF. The rearrangement uses TRBV24-1 and TRBJ1-6; D remains ambiguous. The CDR3 extends over 12 amino acids. The V end lost 0 bases, the J end lost 13 bases, and 6 bases lay between the germline ends. CDR1 is KGHDR and CDR2 is SFDVKD in the germline V gene.

This clone was picked up a small number of times. The chain recombines TRBV28 with TRBJ1-1; D is unclear. The CDR3 extends over 15 amino acids. The ends were cut back, 5 bases at V and 1 base at J, with 14 bases in the middle. CDR1 MDHEN and CDR2 SYDVKM come from the germline V gene. Here the CDR3 reads CASSLHSSGNTEAFF. CDR3 bases: TGTGCCAGCAGTCTCCATTCATCGGGGAACACTGAAGCTTTCTTT. The complete variable domain, with remaining parts taken from reference TRBV28 and TRBJ1-1, reads DVKVTQSSRYLVKRTGEKVFLECVQDMDHENMFWYRQDPGLGLRLIYFSYDVKMKEKGDIPEGYSVSREKKERFSLILESASTNQTSMYLCASSLHSSGNTEAFFGQGTRLTVV.

CDR3 amino acids: CASSLAALNNEQYF. As DNA, the CDR3 is TGCGCCAGCAGCTTAGCCGCCCTGAACAACGAGCAGTACTTC. The rearrangement links TRBV5-1 to TRBJ2-7, with D hard to call. Germline CDR1 SGHRS, CDR2 YFSETQ. Trimming left V 2 bases short and J 5 bases short, with 14 bases between. The CDR3 sequence is 14 residues long.

This clone was detected a few times. V is TRBV6-1 and J is TRBJ2-3; 8 nucleotides agree with TRBD2. Germline V CDR1 and CDR2: MNHNS, SASEGT. J was trimmed by 1 base and V by 7 bases; bases with no gene match: 10. This CDR3 spans 16 amino acids. CDR3 sequence: CASTRRATSGTDTQYF. In DNA, the CDR3 is TGTGCCAGCACTCGGCGAGCGACTAGCGGCACAGATACGCAGTATTTT.

This CDR3 reads CSARDEGRQESNYGYTF. Here the CDR3 DNA reads TGCAGTGCTAGAGATGAAGGGCGACAGGAGAGTAACTATGGCTACACCTTC. The V gene is TRBV20-1, the J gene TRBJ1-2, with a weak D call TRBD1 (6 bases). This CDR3 has 17 amino acids. Germline CDR1 reads DFQATT; CDR2 reads SNEGSKA (reference sequence). V gave up 0 bases and J gave up 1 base, with 18 bases separating them.

This clone was seen many times. The chain couples TRBV7-2 to TRBJ1-2; D unresolved. The germline V and J ends were trimmed by 4 bases and 1 base, with 7 bases remaining between them. Germline loops: CDR1 SGHTA, CDR2 FQGNSA. The CDR3 is made up of 13 amino acids. The CDR3 reads CASSSNSNYGYTF. The CDR3 DNA reads TGTGCCAGCAGCTCCAATAGTAACTATGGCTACACCTTC.

This chain links TRBV5-1 with TRBJ2-7; 9 positions agree with TRBD1. CDR3 length equals 15 residues. V lost 4 bases, J lost 0 bases, and 5 bases stayed unmatched. Germline V CDR1 and CDR2: SGHRS, YFSETQ. The CDR3 is CASSAGTGSSYEQYF. The CDR3 DNA is TGCGCCAGCAGCGCCGGGACAGGGAGCTCCTACGAGCAGTACTTC. The full variable domain, in which reference TRBV5-1 and TRBJ2-7 provide the parts outside the CDR3, is KAGVTQTPRYLIKTRGQQVTLSCSPISGHRSVSWYQQTPGQGLQFLFEYFSETQRNKGNFPGRFSGRQFSNSRSEMNVSTLELGDSALYLCASSAGTGSSYEQYFGPGTRLTVT.

In nucleotides, the CDR3 is TGTGCCAGCAGCCAAGGCCCTGTGGCGCTAGAGCAGTTCTTC. This gives the protein CASSQGPVALEQFF. The chain couples TRBV3-1 to TRBJ2-1; D unresolved. V was shortened by 1 base and J by 10 bases, with 14 bases between the two germline ends. The CDR3 sequence is 14 residues long. Germline assignment: CDR1 LGHDT and CDR2 YNNKEL (reference sequence).

The CDR3: CASSLLSSYEQYF. The CDR3, as DNA: TGTGCCAGCAGTTTATTGTCTTCCTACGAGCAGTACTTC. This chain uses TRBV27 with TRBJ2-7; no reliable D call. The V end lost 1 base, the J end lost 1 base, and 5 bases lay between the germline ends. The germline V gene encodes CDR1 MNHEY and CDR2 SMNVEV (reference sequence). CDR3 length: 13 amino acids.

Points on this clone: This may be a read error: a much more frequent sequence differs by one nucleotide. The rearrangement uses TRBV20-1 and TRBJ2-5; 11 nucleotides match TRBD2. The CDR3 spans 16 residues. Germline-derived CDR1 and CDR2 are DFQATT and SNEGSKA (reference sequence). The CDR3 is CSARDLAGGPGETKYF. The CDR3, as DNA: TGCAGTGCTAGAGATTTAGCGGGAGGGCCGGGAGAGACCAAGTACTTC.

This chain joins TRBV5-1 and TRBJ2-1; TRBD1 is a possible D gene (6 bases). Trimming removed 1 base at V and 3 bases at J, with 11 bases between. The length of the CDR3 is 15 residues. Germline lookup yields CDR1 SGHRS and CDR2 YFSETQ. CDR3 DNA: TGCGCCAGCAGCTTGAGTCAGGGGTACTACAATGAGCAGTTCTTC. It encodes CASSLSQGYYNEQFF.

This clone was counted at least ten times. This rearrangement joins TRBV12-3 or TRBV12-4 to TRBJ2-1, with D uncertain. V dropped 5 bases and J dropped 3 bases, with 23 bases sitting between them. This CDR3 has 18 amino acids. Here the CDR3 DNA reads TGTGCCAGCAGTCCTAGACTTCCCAGGACGCCCAGCTACAATGAGCAGTTCTTC. Its protein product is CASSPRLPRTPSYNEQFF.